The present T cell receptor (beta chain) was sequenced within a study of control samples from healthy donors and cancer patients. Profiled with immunoSEQ multiplex PCR; TCRdb holds only in-frame clones, not every one. The data hold around 120,000 clones, with 80% to 90% observed a single time. CDR3 length: 15 residues. Germline CDR1 is SGHRS and CDR2 is YFSETQ. With 0 bases clipped from V and 6 bases from J, the junction kept 5 bases outside the gene matches. The receptor was isolated from a woman aged 45-59 years with colorectal cancer. The rearrangement joins TRBV5-1 to TRBJ2-1; 8 bases line up with TRBD1. Sequencing was carried out using PBMCs. The CDR3 is CASSLAGQGFNEQFF. The CDR3 nucleotides read TGCGCCAGCAGCTTGGCCGGACAGGGTTTCAATGAGCAGTTCTTC.